This passage covers 25 T cell receptor beta chains from one sample sequenced in a study of T-cell reconstitution after alpha-beta-depleted transplantation in children. TCRbeta library preparation incorporated unique molecular identifiers. TCRdb redid the calling of the PCR reads with MiXCR, one entry per CDR3 protein. Here the sample spans fewer than 1 million distinct CDR3 sequences, roughly 15% being singletons. The sample was PBMCs, mostly from graft donor cells, taken 360 days after TCRalphabeta/CD19-depleted stem cell transplant. The origin of the receptors is a male patient aged 10 to 17 who had a stem cell transplant for acute lymphoblastic leukemia, so the T cells may come from the graft donor.

This chain uses TRBV10-1 with TRBJ2-1; D remains unclear. Between the trimmed V and J ends, which lost 4 bases and 5 bases, there was a span of 15 bases. Per germline, CDR1 WNHNN and CDR2 SYGVQD (reference sequence). There are 15 residues in the CDR3. The CDR3 DNA follows: TGCGCCAGCAGTGGGGAAGGAGATCCCCACAATGAGCAGTTCTTC. Encoded protein: CASSGEGDPHNEQFF.

The rearrangement links TRBV14 to TRBJ2-2, with D perhaps matching TRBD2 (6 bases). Trimming stripped 4 bases from V and 2 bases from J, with 14 bases between. This CDR3 is 16 amino acids long. Germline V gives CDR1 SGHDN, CDR2 FVKESK. The CDR3 protein is CASSPSGLLNTGELFF. The CDR3 nucleotides are TGTGCCAGCAGCCCCTCGGGACTTCTTAACACCGGGGAGCTGTTTTTT.

This clonotype was seen more than once but under ten times. The rearrangement joins TRBV12-3 or TRBV12-4 to TRBJ2-6; D is unresolved. The CDR3 runs 15 residues. V lost 5 bases and J 0 bases, leaving 8 bases between the germline ends. The CDR3 coding sequence is TGTGCCAGCAGTCCCAGAATCTCTGGGGCCAACGTCCTGACTTTC. Amino acid sequence: CASSPRISGANVLTF.

This clonotype was counted at least ten times. The chain employs TRBV5-1 and TRBJ2-2, with D hard to call. Germline-derived CDR1 and CDR2 are SGHRS and YFSETQ. The V end lost 0 bases, the J end lost 0 bases, and 9 bases lay between the germline ends. The CDR3 is made up of 16 amino acids. CDR3 amino acids: CASSLVGQPNTGELFF. CDR3 nucleotide sequence: TGCGCCAGCAGCTTGGTCGGGCAGCCGAACACCGGGGAGCTGTTTTTT.

This clonotype was counted a few times. The chain links TRBV2 to TRBJ2-7, with no clear D. This CDR3 comprises 15 residues. The V gene's germline CDR1 is SNHLY and CDR2 FYNNEI. Trimming removed 2 bases at V and 4 bases at J, with 15 bases between. CDR3 in amino acids: CASSESASWLYEQYF. As DNA, the CDR3 is TGTGCCAGCAGTGAATCTGCTAGTTGGTTGTACGAGCAGTACTTC.

This clonotype was observed many times. The rearrangement joins TRBV9 to TRBJ2-7, with D tentatively TRBD2 (5 bases). The CDR3 runs to 16 residues. The germline gives CDR1 SGDLS, CDR2 YYNGEE. Deletions cut 0 bases from V and 3 bases from J, with 16 bases between. For the CDR3, the DNA is TGTGCCAGCAGCGTAGCCTCGTCACGGGGAATCTACGAGCAGTACTTC. Protein product: CASSVASSRGIYEQYF.

This clonotype has a handful of counts. The J gene is TRBJ2-2, the V gene TRBV4-1; TRBD2 matches at 15 bases. The germline gives CDR1 MGHRA, CDR2 YSYEKL. With 4 bases clipped from V and 5 bases from J, the junction kept 14 bases outside the gene matches. This CDR3 has 20 amino acids. The CDR3 sequence: CASSPKPPAGLAGGTGELFF. In DNA form, the CDR3 reads TGCGCCAGCAGCCCAAAGCCACCGGCGGGACTAGCGGGAGGAACCGGGGAGCTGTTTTTT.

This clonotype was detected only a few times. The chain combines TRBV20-1 with TRBJ2-3; 11 nucleotides agree with TRBD2. Germline CDR1 reads DFQATT; CDR2 reads SNEGSKA (reference sequence). The CDR3 runs to 18 residues. V lost 0 bases and J lost 4; bases outside the gene matches: 12. The DNA for the CDR3 is TGCAGTGCTAGAGATCTCCGTAGCGGGAGGGCCCGGGCAGATACGCAGTATTTT. This sequence encodes CSARDLRSGRARADTQYF.

This clonotype was counted at least ten times. The chain has TRBV7-9 and TRBJ2-1; a possible D gene is TRBD1 (5 bases). The CDR3 runs 17 residues. V lost 4 bases to trimming and J lost 4 bases, with 20 bases between them. Looked up from germline, CDR1 is SEHNR and CDR2 is FQNEAQ (reference sequence). DNA for the CDR3: TGTGCCAGCAGCTACACAGTAGGGGCTAGTTTTTACAATGAGCAGTTCTTC. Amino acid sequence: CASSYTVGASFYNEQFF.

The rearrangement uses TRBV27 and TRBJ1-1; possibly TRBD1 for D (5 bases). The germline CDR1 and CDR2 sequences are MNHEY and SMNVEV (reference sequence). The ends were cut back, 2 bases at V and 5 bases at J, with 18 bases in the middle. CDR3 length: 16 residues. The CDR3 DNA is TGTGCCAGCAGTTTAGCCCCTGCGGGAAGGGGAACTGAAGCTTTCTTT. Translation: CASSLAPAGRGTEAFF.

This chain joins TRBV6-1 and TRBJ1-2, with 10 bases matching TRBD1. There are 14 residues in the CDR3. With V trimmed by 7 bases and J by 6 bases, 8 bases remained unmatched. Germline CDR1 is MNHNS and CDR2 is SASEGT. The CDR3 spells CASIVRDRGNGYTF. Written as DNA, the CDR3 is TGTGCCAGCATTGTCCGGGACAGGGGAAATGGCTACACCTTC.

The chain joins TRBV20-1 to TRBJ2-7, with D tentatively TRBD1 or TRBD2 (5 bases each). Germline CDR1 and CDR2: DFQATT and SNEGSKA (reference sequence). CDR3 length equals 12 residues. Trimming removed 8 bases at V and 0 bases at J, with 11 bases between. For the CDR3, the DNA is TGCAGTTGGGGGTCTCCCTCCTACGAGCAGTACTTC. Translating gives CSWGSPSYEQYF.

This clonotype was counted once. The rearrangement links TRBV2 to TRBJ2-1; 11 bases are a match to TRBD1. The CDR3 loop spans 13 amino acids. In germline, CDR1 is SNHLY, CDR2 FYNNEI. Trimming cost V 8 bases and J 6 bases; bases outside gene matches: 3. For the CDR3, the DNA is TGTGCCAGCGGGACAGGGGGACCCAATGAGCAGTTCTTC. Translated: CASGTGGPNEQFF.

The chain carries TRBV5-1 and TRBJ2-1, with 9 bases that match TRBD2. After removal of 5 bases from V and 2 bases from J, the junction contained 5 bases not matched to a gene. CDR1 SGHRS and CDR2 YFSETQ come from the germline V gene. The CDR3 spans 15 residues. This CDR3 reads CASRLAGSTYNEQFF. CDR3 DNA: TGCGCCAGCAGACTAGCGGGTTCAACCTACAATGAGCAGTTCTTC. Drawing the rest from reference TRBV5-1 and TRBJ2-1, the complete variable domain is KAGVTQTPRYLIKTRGQQVTLSCSPISGHRSVSWYQQTPGQGLQFLFEYFSETQRNKGNFPGRFSGRQFSNSRSEMNVSTLELGDSALYLCASRLAGSTYNEQFFGPGTRLTVL.

The CDR3 DNA reads as TGTGCCAGCAGTTACTCCTTTTTTGTGACTAGCACAGATACGCAGTATTTT. This encodes CASSYSFFVTSTDTQYF. This rearrangement joins TRBV6-5 to TRBJ2-3; D remains ambiguous. This CDR3 contains 17 residues. V was shortened by 0 bases and J by 0 bases, with 13 bases between the two germline ends. Germline CDR1 is MNHEY and CDR2 is SVGAGI.

This sequence joins TRBV5-1 and TRBJ2-7, with 7 nucleotides matching TRBD2. Losses at the gene ends were 0 bases for V and 1 base for J; bases not matched to a gene: 4. The germline CDR1 and CDR2 sequences are SGHRS and YFSETQ. There are 15 residues in the CDR3. The CDR3 loop reads CASSLGDYRSYEQYF. The CDR3 coding sequence is TGCGCCAGCAGCTTGGGGGACTACCGATCCTACGAGCAGTACTTC.

This clonotype came up once. J is TRBJ2-3 and V is TRBV7-9, with D perhaps matching TRBD2 (5 bases). This CDR3 contains 15 residues. In germline, CDR1 is SEHNR, CDR2 FQNEAQ (reference sequence). Trimming left V 3 bases short and J 4 bases short, with 14 bases between. The CDR3 DNA follows: TGTGCCAGCAGCTTGAGGGCGTGGTTCTCAGATACGCAGTATTTT. Protein sequence: CASSLRAWFSDTQYF.

The chain links TRBV4-1 to TRBJ2-1; D is possibly TRBD2 (7 bases). Deletions cut 6 bases from V and 7 bases from J, with 19 bases between. CDR3 length: 15 amino acids. Germline CDR1 MGHRA, CDR2 YSYEKL. This CDR3 is CASSPWAGAANEQFF. The CDR3 region has the DNA TGCGCCAGCAGTCCCTGGGCGGGGGCGGCTAATGAGCAGTTCTTC.

This clonotype was picked up a small number of times. The chain employs TRBV10-1 and TRBJ2-1; D possibly corresponds to TRBD2 (5 bases). Germline values: CDR1 WNHNN, CDR2 SYGVQD (reference sequence). This CDR3 has 12 residues. V dropped 2 bases and J dropped 10 bases, with 9 bases sitting between them. CDR3 region: CASSETPGEQFF. The CDR3 DNA follows: TGCGCCAGCAGTGAGACACCGGGAGAGCAGTTCTTC.

J is TRBJ1-5 and V is TRBV4-1, with 7 positions matching TRBD1. This CDR3 is 17 amino acids long. V was pared by 3 bases and J by 1 base, with 9 bases of the junction left unmatched. Germline V gives CDR1 MGHRA, CDR2 YSYEKL. DNA for the CDR3: TGCGCCAGCAGCCAGCGGACAGGAGACCCAAGCAATCAGCCCCAGCATTTT. Translated: CASSQRTGDPSNQPQHF.

The chain couples TRBV5-1 to TRBJ1-2, with D tentatively TRBD1 (5 bases). Trimming took 4 bases from V and 4 from J, leaving 14 bases between them. The CDR3 spans 14 residues. Germline lookup yields CDR1 SGHRS and CDR2 YFSETQ. The CDR3 nucleotides read TGCGCCAGCAGCATCCCGGGGCCTCTCTATGGCTACACCTTC. Its translation is CASSIPGPLYGYTF.

The J gene is TRBJ2-1, the V gene TRBV4-1; 8 bases are a match to TRBD2. After removal of 6 bases from V and 5 bases from J, the junction contained 3 bases not matched to a gene. The CDR3 consists of 13 residues. The germline V gene has CDR1 MGHRA and CDR2 YSYEKL. The CDR3 loop reads CASRKLADNEQFF. CDR3 bases: TGCGCCAGCAGGAAACTAGCGGACAATGAGCAGTTCTTC.

This rearrangement joins TRBV4-1 to TRBJ2-1; 9 nucleotides match TRBD2. The trim removed 6 bases at V and 4 bases at J, leaving 4 bases unmatched. Germline-derived CDR1 and CDR2 are MGHRA and YSYEKL. The CDR3 extends over 14 amino acids. The DNA of the CDR3 is TGCGCCAGCAGAGGACTAGCGCCGTACAATGAGCAGTTCTTC. This gives the protein CASRGLAPYNEQFF.

V gene TRBV12-3 or TRBV12-4 combines with J gene TRBJ2-7; possible D gene TRBD1, 6 bases. The CDR3 is 15 residues long. The V and J ends lost 1 base and 2 bases respectively, with 12 bases between them. CDR3 nucleotide sequence: TGTGCCAGCAGTTTAGGGTACAGGGAAGCCTACGAGCAGTACTTC. Its translation is CASSLGYREAYEQYF.

This clonotype has only one observation. The gene calls are TRBV9 and TRBJ2-7, with 13 bases fitting TRBD2. Germline assignment: CDR1 SGDLS and CDR2 YYNGEE. The ends lost 0 bases at V and 5 bases at J; junction bases unmatched: 11. The CDR3 has 18 amino acids. Written as DNA, the CDR3 is TGTGCCAGCAGCGTAGAGGGACTAGCGGGATCGACGACTGACGAGCAGTACTTC. This translates into CASSVEGLAGSTTDEQYF.